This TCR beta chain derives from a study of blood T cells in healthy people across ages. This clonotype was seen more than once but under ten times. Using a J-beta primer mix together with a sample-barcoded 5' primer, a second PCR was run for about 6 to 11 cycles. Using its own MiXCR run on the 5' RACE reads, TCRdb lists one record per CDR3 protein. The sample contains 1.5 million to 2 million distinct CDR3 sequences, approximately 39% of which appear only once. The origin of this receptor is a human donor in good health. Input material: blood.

CDR3 in amino acids: CAISEFDRAAYNEQFF. In DNA, the CDR3 is TGTGCCATCAGTGAGTTCGACAGGGCCGCCTACAATGAGCAGTTCTTC. The V and J genes are TRBV10-3 and TRBJ2-1; TRBD1 matches 7 bases. V was clipped by 1 base and J by 2 bases; unmatched bases: 5. CDR1 ENHRY and CDR2 SYGVKD come from the germline V gene. The CDR3 consists of 16 residues.